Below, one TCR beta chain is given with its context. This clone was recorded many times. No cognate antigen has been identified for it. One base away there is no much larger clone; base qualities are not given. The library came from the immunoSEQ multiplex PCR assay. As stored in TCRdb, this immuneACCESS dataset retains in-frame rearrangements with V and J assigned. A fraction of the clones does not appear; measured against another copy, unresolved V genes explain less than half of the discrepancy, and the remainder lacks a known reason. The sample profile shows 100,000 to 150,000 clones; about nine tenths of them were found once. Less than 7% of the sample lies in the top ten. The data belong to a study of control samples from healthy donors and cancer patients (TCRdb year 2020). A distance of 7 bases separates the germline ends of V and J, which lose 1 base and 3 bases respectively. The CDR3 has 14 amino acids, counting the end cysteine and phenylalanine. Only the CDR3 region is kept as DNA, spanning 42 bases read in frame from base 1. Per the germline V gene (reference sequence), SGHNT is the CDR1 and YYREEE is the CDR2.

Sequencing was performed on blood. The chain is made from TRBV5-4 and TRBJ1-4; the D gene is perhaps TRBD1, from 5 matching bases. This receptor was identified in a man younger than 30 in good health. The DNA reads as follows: TGTGCCAGCAGCTTGAGGGGATCTAATGAAAAACTGTTTTTT. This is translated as CASSLRGSNEKLFF.